These T cell receptor beta chains were read from a single sample in a study of T cell responses to AZD1222 COVID-19 vaccine. Using immunoSEQ multiplex PCR, the repertoire was profiled, and TCRdb retains in-frame clones only, with some absent. This sample has tens of thousands of clones, with approximately 88% found just once. Sequencing used peripheral blood, obtained 28 days after the second AZD1222 dose. The receptor set was obtained from an adult who received the AZD1222 COVID-19 vaccine. The CDR3 runs from the conserved cysteine through the conserved F or W. D genes are given only for firm matches. Clone size is stated in some rows and not others, as once, few, many or a class when expanded.

J gene,clone size,V gene,D gene,CDR3 protein,CDR3 DNA
TRBJ1-2,-,TRBV9,-,CASSVGRSNYGYTF,TGTGCCAGCAGCGTAGGACGGAGTAACTATGGCTACACCTTC
TRBJ2-2,once,TRBV7-9,-,CASSLWPANTGELFF,TGTGCCAGCAGCTTATGGCCCGCGAACACCGGGGAGCTGTTTTTT
TRBJ1-4,once,TRBV18,TRBD1,CASSPRDRGVITNEKLFF,TGTGCCAGCTCACCCCGAGACAGGGGGGTGATTACTAATGAAAAACTGTTTTTT
TRBJ2-5,-,TRBV7-2,TRBD2,CASSLGLAGEETQYF,TGTGCCAGCAGCTTAGGACTAGCGGGGGAAGAGACCCAGTACTTC
TRBJ2-3,-,TRBV18,-,CASSPPTADTQYF,TGTGCCAGCTCACCACCTACGGCGGATACGCAGTATTTT
TRBJ1-1,-,TRBV6-2/TRBV6-3,-,CASSYRNTEAFF,TGTGCCAGCAGTTACAGGAACACTGAAGCTTTCTTT
TRBJ2-7,-,TRBV9,-,CASSVGAGLYEQYF,TGTGCCAGCAGCGTAGGGGCAGGGCTTTACGAGCAGTACTTC
TRBJ2-3,-,TRBV19,-,CATKGVITDTQYF,TGTGCCACTAAGGGGGTGATAACAGATACGCAGTATTTT
TRBJ1-4,-,TRBV4-3,-,CASSPGGGRNEKLFF,TGCGCCAGCAGCCCCGGCGGGGGGAGAAATGAAAAACTGTTTTTT
TRBJ2-7,-,TRBV19,TRBD2,CASSIVWSSGNYEQYF,TGTGCCAGTAGTATAGTTTGGTCTAGCGGGAACTACGAGCAGTACTTC
TRBJ2-1,-,TRBV7-3,-,CASSLTTGLTQFF,TGTGCCAGCAGCTTAACAACAGGGCTTACTCAGTTCTTC
TRBJ2-7,once,TRBV4-3,-,CASSQVVLSGGDEQYF,TGCGCCAGCAGCCAAGTGGTGCTGTCCGGTGGTGACGAGCAGTACTTC
TRBJ1-4,-,TRBV4-3,TRBD1,CASSPTDRGTNEKLFF,TGCGCCAGCAGCCCGACCGACAGGGGGACTAATGAAAAACTGTTTTTT
TRBJ2-7,-,TRBV29-1,TRBD1,CSVHTGTGRPYEQYF,TGCAGCGTGCACACCGGGACAGGGCGACCCTACGAGCAGTACTTC
TRBJ2-5,-,TRBV10-2,-,CASSKGGVETQYF,TGCGCCAGCTCAAAGGGGGGGGTCGAGACCCAGTACTTC
TRBJ2-3,-,TRBV10-3,TRBD2,CASTSGGPNTDTQYF,TGTGCCTCCACTAGCGGGGGGCCAAACACAGATACGCAGTATTTT
TRBJ1-4,few,TRBV6-1,-,CASSDPGSATNEKLFF,TGTGCCAGCAGTGATCCCGGGTCTGCAACTAATGAAAAACTGTTTTTT
TRBJ2-7,-,TRBV5-4,-,CASSLGTVSSYEQYF,TGTGCCAGCAGCCTGGGGACGGTTAGCTCCTACGAGCAGTACTTC
TRBJ1-2,-,TRBV5-6,TRBD1,CASSLKPGQGYYGYTF,TGTGCCAGCAGCCTTAAGCCGGGACAGGGGTACTATGGCTACACCTTC
TRBJ1-1,-,TRBV6-9,TRBD1,CASSSSQGAVTEAFF,TGTGCCAGTAGTTCCTCACAGGGGGCGGTCACTGAAGCTTTCTTT
TRBJ1-6,-,TRBV19,-,CASNSPGSSYNSPLHF,TGTGCCAGTAACTCGCCAGGGAGCTCCTATAATTCACCCCTCCACTTT
TRBJ2-3,-,TRBV28,TRBD2,CASSFASVGTSETDTQYF,TGTGCCAGCAGTTTTGCTTCGGTGGGGACTAGCGAAACAGATACGCAGTATTTT
TRBJ2-5,-,TRBV7-9,TRBD1,CASTIRTGGLETQYF,TGTGCCAGCACTATCAGGACAGGGGGCTTAGAGACCCAGTACTTC
TRBJ1-5,-,TRBV30,-,CALEQGYNQPQHF,TGTGCCTTGGAGCAGGGATACAATCAGCCCCAGCATTTT
TRBJ1-6,-,TRBV7-9,-,CASSLNRSPLHF,TGTGCCAGCAGCTTGAACCGGTCACCCCTCCACTTT
TRBJ2-2,-,TRBV6-2/TRBV6-3,TRBD2,CASSNPGLVTGELFF,TGTGCCAGCAGCAATCCGGGACTAGTGACCGGGGAGCTGTTTTTT
TRBJ2-6,few,TRBV11-2,TRBD1,CASSLARGLTNVLTF,TGTGCCAGCAGCTTAGCCAGGGGGCTGACCAACGTCCTGACTTTC
TRBJ1-6,-,TRBV7-6,TRBD1,CASSSLSGGGSSYNSPLHF,TGTGCCAGCAGCTCACTATCAGGGGGCGGGAGCTCCTATAATTCACCCCTCCACTTT
TRBJ2-7,-,TRBV7-3,TRBD2,CASSLASGSYEQYF,TGTGCCAGCAGCTTAGCTAGCGGCTCCTACGAGCAGTACTTC
TRBJ1-6,-,TRBV21-1,-,CASSKALGQGEPSSPLHF,TGTGCCAGCAGCAAAGCGCTGGGACAGGGCGAACCCAGTTCACCCCTCCACTTT
TRBJ1-2,-,TRBV9,-,CASTGTRVNYGYTF,TGTGCCAGCACCGGGACCAGGGTGAACTATGGCTACACCTTC
TRBJ1-5,-,TRBV6-5,-,CASSYSRGMNNQPQHF,TGTGCCAGCAGTTACTCAAGGGGGATGAACAATCAGCCCCAGCATTTT
TRBJ2-7,-,TRBV13,TRBD1,CASSMGDRASHEQYF,TGTGCCAGCAGCATGGGGGACAGGGCGTCCCACGAGCAGTACTTC
TRBJ1-1,few,TRBV7-3,-,CASSLKHSKGLANTEAFF,TGTGCCAGCAGCTTAAAACACTCTAAGGGGCTCGCGAACACTGAAGCTTTCTTT
TRBJ2-7,-,TRBV6-2/TRBV6-3,TRBD1,CASSSAGGSSYEQYF,TGTGCCAGCAGTTCGGCAGGGGGCAGCTCCTACGAGCAGTACTTC
TRBJ1-2,-,TRBV7-9,-,CASTSSLYGYTF,TGTGCCAGCACCTCCTCCCTCTATGGCTACACCTTC
TRBJ1-3,-,TRBV5-6,TRBD1,CASNDLGQNSGNTIYF,TGTGCCAGCAACGACCTGGGACAGAACTCTGGAAACACCATATATTTT
TRBJ2-1,-,TRBV24-1,-,CATSDNAASREQFF,TGTGCCACCAGTGATAATGCCGCAAGCAGAGAGCAGTTCTTC
TRBJ1-1,-,TRBV28,-,CASSFPLQGEAFF,TGTGCCAGCAGTTTCCCCCTGCAGGGGGAAGCTTTCTTT
TRBJ1-1,-,TRBV3-1/TRBV3-2,-,CASSERQTREAFF,TGTGCCAGCAGCGAGCGACAGACTAGAGAAGCTTTCTTT
TRBJ1-3,-,TRBV10-3,-,CAISEGAGAGNTIYF,TGTGCCATCAGTGAGGGGGCAGGGGCTGGAAACACCATATATTTT
TRBJ1-5,-,TRBV10-1,TRBD1,CASSEGTGSEPQHF,TGCGCCAGCAGTGAGGGGACAGGGTCTGAGCCCCAGCATTTT
TRBJ2-1,few,TRBV18,TRBD2,CASSPSLAELNEQFF,TGTGCCAGCTCACCATCCCTAGCGGAACTCAATGAGCAGTTCTTC
TRBJ1-3,-,TRBV2,-,CASSEAPMSPGDF,TGTGCCAGCAGTGAAGCACCTATGTCCCCAGGGGATTTT
TRBJ1-5,-,TRBV3-1/TRBV3-2,-,CASSQDTTGRQPQHF,TGTGCCAGCAGCCAAGACACAACGGGGAGGCAGCCCCAGCATTTT
TRBJ1-4,-,TRBV7-2,-,CASSPGNLNEKLFF,TGTGCCAGCAGCCCGGGGAACCTGAATGAAAAACTGTTTTTT
TRBJ1-2,-,TRBV10-3,-,CAIRQALNYGYTF,TGTGCCATCAGACAGGCCCTAAACTATGGCTACACCTTC
TRBJ2-3,-,TRBV27,TRBD2,CASSLVVAGPHTQYF,TGTGCCAGCAGTTTAGTGGTAGCGGGGCCTCATACGCAGTATTTT
TRBJ1-2,-,TRBV4-1,TRBD1,CASSQPDRTAYGYTF,TGCGCCAGCAGCCAACCGGACAGGACGGCCTATGGCTACACCTTC
TRBJ1-1,-,TRBV6-4,TRBD1,CASRRQGMNTEAFF,TGTGCCAGCAGGAGACAGGGGATGAACACTGAAGCTTTCTTT
TRBJ1-1,-,TRBV19,-,CASHASGRNTEAFF,TGTGCCAGCCACGCCTCGGGGAGGAACACTGAAGCTTTCTTT
TRBJ2-1,-,TRBV4-3,-,CASSLIAVSYNEQFF,TGCGCCAGCAGCCTAATAGCGGTCTCCTACAATGAGCAGTTCTTC
TRBJ2-7,-,TRBV30,-,CAWTVDLRSYEQYF,TGTGCCTGGACAGTGGACCTCCGCTCCTACGAGCAGTACTTC
TRBJ1-6,-,TRBV5-1,-,CASSLGTDSPLHF,TGCGCCAGCAGCTTAGGGACCGATTCACCCCTCCACTTT
TRBJ1-5,-,TRBV6-2/TRBV6-3,-,CASSYLRQPQHF,TGTGCCAGCAGTTACCTGCGTCAGCCCCAGCATTTT
TRBJ1-4,-,TRBV18,-,CASSPNPAAPNEKLFF,TGTGCCAGCTCACCTAATCCCGCAGCTCCTAATGAAAAACTGTTTTTT